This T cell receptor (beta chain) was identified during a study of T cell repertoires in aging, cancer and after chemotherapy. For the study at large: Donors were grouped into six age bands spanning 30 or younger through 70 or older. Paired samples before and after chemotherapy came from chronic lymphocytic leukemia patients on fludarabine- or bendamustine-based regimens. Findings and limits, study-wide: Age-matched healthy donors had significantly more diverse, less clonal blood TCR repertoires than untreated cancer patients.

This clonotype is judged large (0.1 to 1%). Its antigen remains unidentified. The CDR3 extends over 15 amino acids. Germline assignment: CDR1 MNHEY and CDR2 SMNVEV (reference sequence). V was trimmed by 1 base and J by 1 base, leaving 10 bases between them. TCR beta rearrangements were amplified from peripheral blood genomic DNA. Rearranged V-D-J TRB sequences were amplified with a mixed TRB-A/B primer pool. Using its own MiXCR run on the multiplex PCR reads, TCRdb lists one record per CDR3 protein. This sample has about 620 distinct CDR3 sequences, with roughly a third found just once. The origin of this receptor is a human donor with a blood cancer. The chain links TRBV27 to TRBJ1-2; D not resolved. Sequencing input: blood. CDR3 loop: CASSLWADFNYGYTF. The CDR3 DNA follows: TGTGCCAGCAGTTTATGGGCAGACTTTAACTATGGCTACACCTTC.